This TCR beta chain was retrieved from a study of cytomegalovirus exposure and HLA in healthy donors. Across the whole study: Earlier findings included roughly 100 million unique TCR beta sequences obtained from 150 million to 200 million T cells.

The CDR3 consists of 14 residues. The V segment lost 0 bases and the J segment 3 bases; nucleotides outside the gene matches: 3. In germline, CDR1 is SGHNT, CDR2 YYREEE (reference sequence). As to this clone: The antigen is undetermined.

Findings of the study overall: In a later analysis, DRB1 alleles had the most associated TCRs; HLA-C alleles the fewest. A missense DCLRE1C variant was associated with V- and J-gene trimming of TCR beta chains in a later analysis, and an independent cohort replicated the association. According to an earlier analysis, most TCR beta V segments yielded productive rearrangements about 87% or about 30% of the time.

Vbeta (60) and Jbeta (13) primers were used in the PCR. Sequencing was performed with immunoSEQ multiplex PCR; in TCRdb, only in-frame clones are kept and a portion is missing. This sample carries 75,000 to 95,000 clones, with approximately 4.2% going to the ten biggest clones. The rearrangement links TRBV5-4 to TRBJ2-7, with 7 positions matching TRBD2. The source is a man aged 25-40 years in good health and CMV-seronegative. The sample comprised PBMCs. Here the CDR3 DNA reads TGTGCCAGCAGCTTGGCTGCGGGGGACTACGAGCAGTACTTC. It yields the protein CASSLAAGDYEQYF.